These 26 T cell receptor beta chains were all obtained from the same sample, sequenced in a study of T cells after somatic rescue of genetic block. Assay: immunoSEQ multiplex PCR; the TCRdb copy retains only in-frame clones and omits some. This table has some 15,000 clones, about 65% appearing once. The source material was peripheral blood mononuclear cells (PBMCs). The source of these receptors is a man between 18 and 29 years old.

The genes are TRBV9 and TRBJ2-6; tentatively, D is TRBD2 (6 bases). This CDR3 has 17 residues. With 5 bases removed from V and 0 bases from J, the gap between germline ends came to 15 bases. Germline lookup yields CDR1 SGDLS and CDR2 YYNGEE. CDR3 nucleotide sequence: TGTGCCAGCAGTGGAGGGCCCCTCACCTCTGGGGCCAACGTCCTGACTTTC. Residues: CASSGGPLTSGANVLTF.

J is TRBJ2-7 and V is TRBV15; 9 bases align to TRBD1. V was clipped by 4 bases and J by 3 bases; unmatched bases: 1. The CDR3 is 13 amino acids. CDR1 and CDR2 from the germline V gene are LNHNV and YYDKDF (reference sequence). The CDR3 protein is CATSMGQGYEQYF. The CDR3 bases are TGTGCCACCAGCATGGGACAGGGCTACGAGCAGTACTTC. Looking up the rest from reference TRBV15 and TRBJ2-7 gives the full variable domain: DAMVIQNPRYQVTQFGKPVTLSCSQTLNHNVMYWYQQKSSQAPKLLFHYYDKDFNNEADTPDNFQSRRPNTSFCFLDIRSPGLGDTAMYLCATSMGQGYEQYFGPGTRLTVT.

This chain uses TRBV14 with TRBJ1-4; 9 nucleotides agree with TRBD1. V shed 0 bases and J 4 bases; nucleotides not matched to a gene: 6. The CDR3 is made up of 17 amino acids. Germline CDR1 is SGHDN and CDR2 is FVKESK. The CDR3 is CASSQERSDRGNEKLFF. The CDR3 DNA reads TGTGCCAGCAGCCAAGAAAGATCGGACAGGGGTAATGAAAAACTGTTTTTT. Supplemented by reference TRBV14 and TRBJ1-4, the full variable domain reads EAGVTQFPSHSVIEKGQTVTLRCDPISGHDNLYWYRRVMGKEIKFLLHFVKESKQDESGMPNNRFLAERTGGTYSTLKVQPAELEDSGVYFCASSQERSDRGNEKLFFGSGTQLSVL.

The chain employs TRBV25-1 and TRBJ2-5; D possibly corresponds to TRBD2 (6 bases). This CDR3 contains 17 residues. V gave up 3 bases and J gave up 2 bases, with 19 bases separating them. Germline CDR1 and CDR2: MGHDK and SYGVNS. The CDR3 DNA reads TGTGCCAGCAGTGATCCCCGCGTCGGTGGAGGGCAAGAGACCCAGTACTTC. Its translation is CASSDPRVGGGQETQYF.

CDR3 protein: CASSHRDGSYEQYF. The CDR3 DNA reads as TGTGCCAGCAGCCACCGGGACGGCTCCTACGAGCAGTACTTC. The V call is TRBV11-2, the J call TRBJ2-7; TRBD1 or TRBD2 may be the D gene (5 bases each). The CDR3 runs to 14 residues. V lost 5 bases and J lost 0, with 11 bases in between. CDR1 is SGHAT, CDR2 FQNNGV, per germline.

The rearrangement uses TRBV10-1 and TRBJ2-3; TRBD1 matches at 7 bases. J was trimmed by 0 bases and V by 10 bases; bases with no gene match: 13. Germline V gene data show CDR1 as WNHNN and CDR2 as SYGVQD (reference sequence). This CDR3 is built from 16 residues. CDR3 residues: CATQGIGQVSTDTQYF. For the CDR3, the DNA is TGCGCCACCCAAGGGATAGGACAGGTTAGCACAGATACGCAGTATTTT.

The chain couples TRBV19 to TRBJ2-7, with unresolved D. There are 17 residues in the CDR3. Germline CDR1 is LNHDA and CDR2 is SQIVND (reference sequence). Trimming shortened V by 3 bases and J by 1 base, and 19 bases separated the two germline ends. Written as DNA, the CDR3 is TGTGCCAGTAGTATGGTAGCATCATCTTGGGGTTCCTACGAGCAGTACTTC. As protein: CASSMVASSWGSYEQYF.

This sequence joins TRBV14 and TRBJ2-7; possibly TRBD2 for D (6 bases). CDR1 SGHDN and CDR2 FVKESK come from the germline V gene. The CDR3 extends over 13 amino acids. Trimming left V 4 bases short and J 3 bases short, with 10 bases between. In nucleotides, the CDR3 is TGTGCCAGCAGCCCGGGACTCAACTACGAGCAGTACTTC. As protein: CASSPGLNYEQYF.

V usage is TRBV19 and J usage is TRBJ1-1; 9 nucleotides agree with TRBD1. The CDR3 contains 16 residues. After removal of 4 bases from V and 1 base from J, the junction contained 7 bases not matched to a gene. The germline V gene has CDR1 LNHDA and CDR2 SQIVND (reference sequence). The CDR3 nucleotides read TGTGCCAGTAGTAGTTCACGGACAGGGGCGAACACTGAAGCTTTCTTT. Translated: CASSSSRTGANTEAFF.

In its sample, this clone ranks as medium-sized. The CDR3 DNA follows: TGTGCCAGCAGCTCTAGCCGGGTGGCCAGCTACCTAATCTACGAGCAGTACTTC. It encodes CASSSSRVASYLIYEQYF. The V and J genes are TRBV11-2 and TRBJ2-7; possible D gene TRBD2, 5 bases. The germline V gene has CDR1 SGHAT and CDR2 FQNNGV. The CDR3 sequence is 18 residues long. V shed 4 bases and J shed 3 bases, with 25 bases lying between them.

J is TRBJ1-5 and V is TRBV6-5; D gene uncertain. The CDR3 covers 14 residues. V was clipped by 6 bases and J by 1 base, with 10 bases between them. Germline assignment: CDR1 MNHEY and CDR2 SVGAGI. The CDR3 DNA sequence: TGTGCCAGCAGGCGGGTGGAGAGCAATCAGCCCCAGCATTTT. It translates to CASRRVESNQPQHF.

V and J are TRBV6-6 and TRBJ2-5; D uncertain. The ends were cut back, 0 bases at V and 9 bases at J, with 11 bases in the middle. In germline, CDR1 is MNHNY, CDR2 SVGAGI (reference sequence). The CDR3 is made up of 13 amino acids. CDR3 protein: CASSYSPGRAQYF. CDR3 in DNA: TGTGCCAGCAGTTACTCCCCCGGTAGGGCCCAGTACTTC.

This rearrangement joins TRBV10-3 to TRBJ2-7; possibly TRBD2 for D (6 bases). The CDR3 has 15 amino acids. Trimming cost V 8 bases and J 1 base, with 18 bases left between them. Looked up from germline, CDR1 is ENHRY and CDR2 is SYGVKD. The CDR3 region is CAIAWTTTKSYEQYF. The CDR3 DNA sequence: TGTGCCATCGCCTGGACTACCACCAAGTCCTACGAGCAGTACTTC.

The chain uses TRBV7-8 and TRBJ2-7; D possibly corresponds to TRBD2 (7 bases). Germline V gene sequence: CDR1 SGHVS, CDR2 FQNEAQ. V was pared by 4 bases and J by 2 bases, with 9 bases between. This CDR3 contains 13 residues. The CDR3 nucleotides read TGTGCCAGCAGCTGGGAGGGGGCCTACGAGCAGTACTTC. Its translation: CASSWEGAYEQYF.

This clone appeared a few times. This sequence joins TRBV6-1 and TRBJ1-2, with 10 positions matching TRBD1. This CDR3 contains 16 residues. CDR1 is MNHNS and CDR2 is SASEGT in the germline V gene. V dropped 1 base and J dropped 5; count of bases not matched to a gene: 7. CDR3 sequence (DNA): TGTGCCAGCAGTGAAGTGGGACAGGGGTCAGGGTATGGCTACACCTTC. Translating gives CASSEVGQGSGYGYTF.

The rearrangement links TRBV11-3 to TRBJ2-5, with 16 bases lining up with TRBD2. The J call may be incorrect, as the DNA end agrees better with TRBJ2-7. The CDR3 spans 17 residues. Germline CDR1 reads SGHNT; CDR2 reads YENEEA. The CDR3 loop reads CASSTGLAGGVGYEQYF. CDR3 sequence (DNA): TGTGCCAGCAGCACGGGACTAGCGGGAGGGGTGGGCTACGAGCAGTACTTC.

The chain links TRBV10-3 to TRBJ2-3; 8 bases match TRBD1. Trimming at V came to 2 bases and at J to 2 bases, leaving 3 bases not matched to a gene. The CDR3 spans 15 residues. CDR1 and CDR2 from the germline V gene are ENHRY and SYGVKD. The CDR3 is CAISEGQGNTDTQYF. CDR3 DNA: TGTGCCATCAGTGAGGGACAGGGAAACACAGATACGCAGTATTTT.

The CDR3 nucleotides read TGTGCCAGCAGCTTAGTCGCGGCCTACGAGCAGTACTTC. It specifies CASSLVAAYEQYF. The chain employs TRBV7-2 and TRBJ2-7, with no clear D. The V end was cut by 1 base, the J end by 2 bases, with 6 bases between. The CDR3 consists of 13 residues. CDR1 SGHTA and CDR2 FQGNSA come from the germline V gene.

This sequence joins TRBV19 and TRBJ1-5, with 7 nucleotides matching TRBD1. Trimming at V came to 1 base and at J to 7 bases, leaving 7 bases not matched to a gene. The CDR3 spans 15 residues. Germline CDR1 is LNHDA and CDR2 is SQIVND (reference sequence). The CDR3 sequence: CASSIADRVDQPQHF. In nucleotides, the CDR3 is TGTGCCAGTAGTATAGCCGACAGGGTGGACCAGCCCCAGCATTTT.

The V gene is TRBV5-6, the J gene TRBJ2-7; tentatively, D is TRBD1 or TRBD2 (5 bases each). From germline, CDR1 is SGHDT and CDR2 YYEEEE. This CDR3 has 16 amino acids. Between the trimmed V and J ends, which lost 2 bases and 0 bases, there was a span of 15 bases. CDR3 sequence: CASSFPGTINSYEQYF. CDR3 nucleotide sequence: TGTGCCAGCAGCTTCCCAGGGACCATAAACTCCTACGAGCAGTACTTC. Full variable domain (remainder filled in from reference TRBV5-6 and TRBJ2-7): DAGVTQSPTHLIKTRGQQVTLRCSPKSGHDTVSWYQQALGQGPQFIFQYYEEEERQRGNFPDRFSGHQFPNYSSELNVNALLLGDSALYLCASSFPGTINSYEQYFGPGTRLTVT.

The chain recombines TRBV7-7 with TRBJ2-1; 7 nucleotides line up with TRBD1. Per the germline V gene, CDR1 is SSHAT and CDR2 is FNYEAQ (reference sequence). CDR3 length: 16 residues. J was trimmed by 4 bases and V by 1 base; bases with no gene match: 7. This CDR3 reads CASSLGFGTDYNEQFF. As DNA, the CDR3 is TGTGCCAGCAGCTTAGGTTTCGGGACAGATTACAATGAGCAGTTCTTC. Variable domain in full (rest from reference TRBV7-7 and TRBJ2-1): GAGVSQSPRYKVTKRGQDVTLRCDPISSHATLYWYQQALGQGPEFLTYFNYEAQPDKSGLPSDRFSAERPEGSISTLTIQRTEQRDSAMYRCASSLGFGTDYNEQFFGPGTRLTVL.

This sequence joins TRBV19 and TRBJ1-2; D unclear. The V end lost 7 bases, the J end lost 0 bases, and 12 bases lay between the germline ends. The V gene's germline CDR1 is LNHDA and CDR2 SQIVND (reference sequence). This CDR3 contains 14 residues. Here the CDR3 DNA reads TGTGCCAGTACCCCGCGAAAAGCTAACTATGGCTACACCTTC. This translates into CASTPRKANYGYTF. The full variable domain, in which reference TRBV19 and TRBJ1-2 provide the parts outside the CDR3, is DGGITQSPKYLFRKEGQNVTLSCEQNLNHDAMYWYRQDPGQGLRLIYYSQIVNDFQKGDIAEGYSVSREKKESFPLTVTSAQKNPTAFYLCASTPRKANYGYTFGSGTRLTVV.

The chain carries TRBV7-9 and TRBJ1-1; D call uncertain. Trimming left V 1 base short and J 0 bases short, with 15 bases between. Looked up from germline, CDR1 is SEHNR and CDR2 is FQNEAQ (reference sequence). This CDR3 is 17 amino acids long. The CDR3 coding sequence is TGTGCCAGCAGCTTAGGTCTCGGAGAAAGGTTGAACACTGAAGCTTTCTTT. Its protein is CASSLGLGERLNTEAFF.

The rearrangement links TRBV11-2 to TRBJ2-3; D may match TRBD1 or TRBD2 (5 bases each). CDR3 length: 15 residues. V was clipped by 3 bases and J by 6 bases, with 16 bases between them. The V gene's germline CDR1 is SGHAT and CDR2 FQNNGV. This CDR3 reads CASSFLGDLGDTQYF. The CDR3 DNA reads as TGTGCCAGCAGCTTCTTGGGGGATTTGGGGGATACGCAGTATTTT. The entire variable domain, with the rest obtained from reference TRBV11-2 and TRBJ2-3, is as follows: EAGVAQSPRYKIIEKRQSVAFWCNPISGHATLYWYQQILGQGPKLLIQFQNNGVVDDSQLPKDRFSAERLKGVDSTLKIQPAKLEDSAVYLCASSFLGDLGDTQYFGPGTRLTVL.

With regard to this clone: Other nucleotide sequences in the sample specify the same CDR3. The chain uses TRBV11-2 and TRBJ2-7; tentative D call: TRBD2 (6 bases). The CDR3 contains 16 residues. Germline CDR1 and CDR2: SGHAT and FQNNGV. V shed 1 base and J shed 4 bases, with 17 bases lying between them. CDR3: CASSLGFGGPSYEQYF. CDR3 coding DNA: TGTGCCAGCAGCTTAGGGTTCGGAGGGCCTTCGTACGAGCAGTACTTC.

This rearrangement joins TRBV18 to TRBJ2-3; D not certain. The CDR3 loop spans 15 amino acids. V lost 5 bases and J lost 6, with 18 bases in between. Germline V CDR1 and CDR2: KGHSH, LQKENI. CDR3 sequence: CASSSFSSRIDTQYF. DNA for the CDR3: TGTGCCAGCTCAAGTTTCTCCTCCCGGATTGATACGCAGTATTTT.